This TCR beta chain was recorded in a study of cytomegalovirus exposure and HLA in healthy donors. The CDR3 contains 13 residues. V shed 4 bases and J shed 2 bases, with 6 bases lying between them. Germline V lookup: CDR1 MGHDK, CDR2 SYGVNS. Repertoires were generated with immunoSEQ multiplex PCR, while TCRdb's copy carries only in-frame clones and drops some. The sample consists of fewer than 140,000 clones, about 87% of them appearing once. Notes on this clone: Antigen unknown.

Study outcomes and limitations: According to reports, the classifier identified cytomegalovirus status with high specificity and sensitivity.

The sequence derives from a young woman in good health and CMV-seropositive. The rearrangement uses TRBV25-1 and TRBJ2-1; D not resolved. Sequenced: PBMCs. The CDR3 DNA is TGTGCCAGCAGTGGGGCTGCCTACAATGAGCAGTTCTTC. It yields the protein CASSGAAYNEQFF.